This T cell receptor beta chain was obtained from a study of blood T cell repertoires in COVID-19. Study-wide background: PBMCs, B-cell-depleted T cells, or T cells were the source of the cDNA or gDNA that made up the material.

Germline loops: CDR1 SGDLS, CDR2 YYNGEE. The trim removed 0 bases at V and 0 bases at J, leaving 6 bases unmatched. The CDR3 spans 17 residues. The authors' processing: By means of reference gene primer amplification, nucleated cell counts were estimated. The protocol was immunoSEQ multiplex PCR, while the TCRdb copy is restricted to in-frame clones and leaves out a portion. V, J and clone size are taken as reported in that table, and D and trimming were inferred from the DNA itself. Counted here are fewer than 200,000 clones, 80% to 90% occurring once; the ten biggest clones make up about 9.7%. This receptor was obtained from a man aged 50 or older with active or convalescent COVID-19. This sequence joins TRBV9 and TRBJ2-1, with 7 positions matching TRBD2. The sequenced material came from peripheral blood. This CDR3 reads CASSVASGSSSYNEQFF. CDR3 nucleotide sequence: TGTGCCAGCAGCGTAGCTAGCGGCAGTAGCTCCTACAATGAGCAGTTCTTC.